This T cell receptor (beta chain) stems from a study of T cell repertoires in cytomegalovirus infection. Study results and limitations: Identification of carriers of CMV plus the relevant HLA was performed using cumulative public TCR beta family frequency. The response measured ex vivo was dominated by TCR beta clonotypes (HLA-C-restricted and CMV-specific).

About this clonotype: As yet, its antigen is unknown.

TCRdb independently ran MiXCR on the reads; one entry per CDR3 protein. The table includes 160,000 or so distinct CDR3 sequences, 17% detected once. Germline CDR1 MNHEY, CDR2 SVGEGT. The CDR3 covers 17 residues. J lost 3 bases, V lost 2 bases, and 10 bases had no gene match. V gene TRBV6-2 or TRBV6-3 combines with J gene TRBJ2-1; 7 bases fit TRBD1. The sequence derives from a human donor in good health (CMV status not recorded). Some clones in this sample may be carry-over from other donors' samples. Sequenced material: CD8+ T cells from PBMCs. CDR3 protein: CASSYRRTGVIYNEQFF. The CDR3 DNA reads as TGTGCCAGCAGTTACCGGCGAACAGGGGTCATCTACAATGAGCAGTTCTTC.